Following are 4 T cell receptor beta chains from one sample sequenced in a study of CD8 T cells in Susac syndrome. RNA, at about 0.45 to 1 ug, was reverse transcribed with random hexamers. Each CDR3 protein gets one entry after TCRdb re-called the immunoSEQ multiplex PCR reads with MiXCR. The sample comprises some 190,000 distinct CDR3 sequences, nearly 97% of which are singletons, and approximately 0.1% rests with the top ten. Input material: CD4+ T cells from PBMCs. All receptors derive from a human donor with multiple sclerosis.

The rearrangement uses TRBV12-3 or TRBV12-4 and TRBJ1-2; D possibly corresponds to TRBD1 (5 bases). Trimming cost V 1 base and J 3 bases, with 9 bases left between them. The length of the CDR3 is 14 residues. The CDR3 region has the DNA TGTGCCAGCAGTTTAGGGGGAGGGGACTATGGCTACACCTTC. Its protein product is CASSLGGGDYGYTF.

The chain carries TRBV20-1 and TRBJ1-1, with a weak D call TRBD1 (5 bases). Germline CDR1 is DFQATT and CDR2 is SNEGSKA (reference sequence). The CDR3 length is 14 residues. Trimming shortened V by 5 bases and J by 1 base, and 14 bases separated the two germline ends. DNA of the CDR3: TGCAGTGCTCCAATCTGGGGGACGAACACTGAAGCTTTCTTT. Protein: CSAPIWGTNTEAFF.

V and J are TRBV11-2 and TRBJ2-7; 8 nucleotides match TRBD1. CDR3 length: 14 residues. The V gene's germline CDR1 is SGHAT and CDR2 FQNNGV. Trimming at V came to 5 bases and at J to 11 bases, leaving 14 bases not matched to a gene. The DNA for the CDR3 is TGTGCCAGCAGCCCCCGGACAGGGCCGGGCGGGGAGTACTTC. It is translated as CASSPRTGPGGEYF.

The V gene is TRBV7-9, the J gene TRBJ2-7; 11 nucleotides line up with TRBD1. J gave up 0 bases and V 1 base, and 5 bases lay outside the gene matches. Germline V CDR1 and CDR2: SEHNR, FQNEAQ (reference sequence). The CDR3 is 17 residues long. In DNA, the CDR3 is TGTGCCAGCAGCTTAGGGACAGGGGGCGATTACTCCTACGAGCAGTACTTC. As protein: CASSLGTGGDYSYEQYF.